Listed below are T cell receptor beta chains from one sample, sequenced in a study of T cell changes during pregnancy in multiple sclerosis. The protocol was immunoSEQ multiplex PCR, while the TCRdb copy is restricted to in-frame clones and leaves out a portion. Found here are approximately 73,000 clones, approximately 92% of them singletons; the top ten hold 0.2% to 0.25%. Sequences were derived from CD4+ T cells from peripheral blood mononuclear cells, sampled before pregnancy. Receptors were obtained from a female donor with multiple sclerosis, enrolled in a pregnancy study. Both conserved end residues are part of each CDR3. D genes are given only for firm matches. Part of the rows lack a size; the others show once, few, many or a class for expanded clones.

j_call: TRBJ2-7; cdr3_length: 12; clone_size: .; d_call: .; v_call: TRBV5-6; cdr3_nt: TGTGCCAGCAGCTTGGCGGGAAACGAGCAGTACTTC; cdr3_aa: CASSLAGNEQYF
j_call: TRBJ2-2; cdr3_length: 16; clone_size: .; d_call: TRBD2; v_call: TRBV5-1; cdr3_nt: TGCGCCAGCAGCTTTACCGGGACTAGCCCCCCCGGGGAGCTGTTTTTT; cdr3_aa: CASSFTGTSPPGELFF
j_call: TRBJ2-7; cdr3_length: 13; clone_size: .; d_call: .; v_call: TRBV2; cdr3_nt: TGTGCCAGCAGCTTGGGGGGAGCTATCGAGCAGTACTTC; cdr3_aa: CASSLGGAIEQYF
j_call: TRBJ2-2; cdr3_length: 14; clone_size: .; d_call: .; v_call: TRBV5-4; cdr3_nt: TGTGCCAGCAGCTTGTACTCTAACACCGGGGAGCTGTTTTTT; cdr3_aa: CASSLYSNTGELFF
j_call: TRBJ2-1; cdr3_length: 15; clone_size: .; d_call: .; v_call: TRBV7-3; cdr3_nt: TGTGCCAGCAGCTTATCGCTAGCAGACTACAATGAGCAGTTCTTC; cdr3_aa: CASSLSLADYNEQFF
j_call: TRBJ2-7; cdr3_length: 11; clone_size: .; d_call: .; v_call: TRBV20-1; cdr3_nt: TGCAGTGCAGTCCTCCGGGAACGGCAGTACTTC; cdr3_aa: CSAVLRERQYF
j_call: TRBJ2-1; cdr3_length: 13; clone_size: .; d_call: TRBD1; v_call: TRBV6-1; cdr3_nt: TGTGCCAGCAGTGTCGACAGGGTCGGCGAGCAGTTCTTC; cdr3_aa: CASSVDRVGEQFF
j_call: TRBJ1-5; cdr3_length: 15; clone_size: once; d_call: TRBD1; v_call: TRBV19; cdr3_nt: TGTGCCAGTAGTAGACAGGGTACTAGCAATCAGCCCCAGCATTTT; cdr3_aa: CASSRQGTSNQPQHF
j_call: TRBJ2-2; cdr3_length: 18; clone_size: .; d_call: TRBD1; v_call: TRBV4-1; cdr3_nt: TGCGCCAGCAGCCAAGACACCCTCGGGACAGGGAACACCGGGGAGCTGTTTTTT; cdr3_aa: CASSQDTLGTGNTGELFF
j_call: TRBJ2-7; cdr3_length: 15; clone_size: .; d_call: .; v_call: TRBV11-3; cdr3_nt: TGTGCCAGCAGCTTAGCTAGGCAGGGAGGACACGAGCAGTACTTC; cdr3_aa: CASSLARQGGHEQYF
j_call: TRBJ2-2; cdr3_length: 14; clone_size: .; d_call: TRBD1; v_call: TRBV19; cdr3_nt: TGTGCCAGTAGCTTGACAGGGCGTGGCGGGGAGCTGTTTTTT; cdr3_aa: CASSLTGRGGELFF
j_call: TRBJ2-7; cdr3_length: 16; clone_size: .; d_call: TRBD1; v_call: TRBV5-1; cdr3_nt: TGCGCCAGCAGCTGGACAGGGGGGCTAAGCTCCTACGAGCAGTACTTC; cdr3_aa: CASSWTGGLSSYEQYF
j_call: TRBJ2-3; cdr3_length: 18; clone_size: .; d_call: TRBD2; v_call: TRBV18; cdr3_nt: TGTGCCAGCTCCCAAATCCCCCCCACGGGGGGGCGAACAGATACGCAGTATTTT; cdr3_aa: CASSQIPPTGGRTDTQYF
j_call: TRBJ1-1; cdr3_length: 16; clone_size: .; d_call: .; v_call: TRBV5-5; cdr3_nt: TGTGCCAGCAGCTTGTATCGAGAGGGAATGAACACTGAAGCTTTCTTT; cdr3_aa: CASSLYREGMNTEAFF
j_call: TRBJ1-1; cdr3_length: 14; clone_size: .; d_call: TRBD1; v_call: TRBV18; cdr3_nt: TGTGCCAGCTCTGGGGGACAGCCGAACACTGAAGCTTTCTTT; cdr3_aa: CASSGGQPNTEAFF
j_call: TRBJ1-2; cdr3_length: 14; clone_size: .; d_call: .; v_call: TRBV10-3; cdr3_nt: TGTGCCATCAGGAGCCCTGACACCGACTATGGCTACACCTTC; cdr3_aa: CAIRSPDTDYGYTF
j_call: TRBJ1-3; cdr3_length: 14; clone_size: .; d_call: .; v_call: TRBV4-1; cdr3_nt: TGCGCCAGCAGCCCACCGACCATGCGGGACACCATATATTTT; cdr3_aa: CASSPPTMRDTIYF
j_call: TRBJ2-7; cdr3_length: 15; clone_size: .; d_call: TRBD1; v_call: TRBV19; cdr3_nt: TGTGCCAGTAGTATACCGGGACAGGGGGCTAACGAGCAGTACTTC; cdr3_aa: CASSIPGQGANEQYF
j_call: TRBJ1-3; cdr3_length: 16; clone_size: .; d_call: .; v_call: TRBV5-6; cdr3_nt: TGTGCCAGCAGCTTGGGCGCCAGGGCAACTGGAAACACCATATATTTT; cdr3_aa: CASSLGARATGNTIYF
j_call: TRBJ2-2; cdr3_length: 15; clone_size: .; d_call: .; v_call: TRBV5-1; cdr3_nt: TGCGCCAGCAGCTTGGTACAGAGTAACACCGGGGAGCTGTTTTTT; cdr3_aa: CASSLVQSNTGELFF
j_call: TRBJ2-7; cdr3_length: 15; clone_size: .; d_call: .; v_call: TRBV28; cdr3_nt: TGTGCCAGCAGTTTTTTCAGGGGGGTAGCCTACGAGCAGTACTTC; cdr3_aa: CASSFFRGVAYEQYF
j_call: TRBJ1-2; cdr3_length: 14; clone_size: .; d_call: .; v_call: TRBV11-2; cdr3_nt: TGTGCCAGCAGCTTAGTCCAGGGTCAGGATGGCTACACCTTC; cdr3_aa: CASSLVQGQDGYTF
j_call: TRBJ1-1; cdr3_length: 12; clone_size: .; d_call: .; v_call: TRBV7-2; cdr3_nt: TGTGCCAGCAGCCAGGTGAACACTGAAGCTTTCTTT; cdr3_aa: CASSQVNTEAFF
j_call: TRBJ2-5; cdr3_length: 13; clone_size: .; d_call: TRBD1; v_call: TRBV19; cdr3_nt: TGTGCCAGTAGAGACAGGGGAAGAGAGACCCAGTACTTC; cdr3_aa: CASRDRGRETQYF
j_call: TRBJ1-3; cdr3_length: 16; clone_size: few; d_call: .; v_call: TRBV11-2; cdr3_nt: TGTGCCAGCAGCTTACCGGGACTAAGAACTGGAAACACCATATATTTT; cdr3_aa: CASSLPGLRTGNTIYF
j_call: TRBJ1-1; cdr3_length: 15; clone_size: .; d_call: .; v_call: TRBV5-1; cdr3_nt: TGCGCCAGCAGCTTGGACCTTACAGGATCTACTGAAGCTTTCTTT; cdr3_aa: CASSLDLTGSTEAFF
j_call: TRBJ1-1; cdr3_length: 13; clone_size: .; d_call: TRBD1; v_call: TRBV18; cdr3_nt: TGTGCCAGCTCGGGACAGAGGAACACTGAAGCTTTCTTT; cdr3_aa: CASSGQRNTEAFF
j_call: TRBJ1-6; cdr3_length: 14; clone_size: .; d_call: TRBD1; v_call: TRBV5-1; cdr3_nt: TGCGCCAGCAGTGGGACAGAGACTAATTCACCCCTCCACTTT; cdr3_aa: CASSGTETNSPLHF
j_call: TRBJ2-7; cdr3_length: 15; clone_size: once; d_call: .; v_call: TRBV18; cdr3_nt: TGTGCCAGCTCACGTTCGGCGGGTAGCTCCTACGAGCAGTACTTC; cdr3_aa: CASSRSAGSSYEQYF
j_call: TRBJ2-1; cdr3_length: 14; clone_size: .; d_call: TRBD2; v_call: TRBV2; cdr3_nt: TGTGCCAGCCTAGCGGGAGGTTCCTACAATGAGCAGTTCTTC; cdr3_aa: CASLAGGSYNEQFF
j_call: TRBJ1-2; cdr3_length: 13; clone_size: .; d_call: .; v_call: TRBV5-6; cdr3_nt: TGTGCCAGCAGCGTATTAGCTAACTATGGCTACACCTTC; cdr3_aa: CASSVLANYGYTF
j_call: TRBJ2-3; cdr3_length: 14; clone_size: .; d_call: .; v_call: TRBV4-1; cdr3_nt: TGCGCCAGCAGCCAAGACGCGACTTCCGATACGCAGTATTTT; cdr3_aa: CASSQDATSDTQYF
j_call: TRBJ2-6; cdr3_length: 16; clone_size: .; d_call: TRBD1; v_call: TRBV6-6; cdr3_nt: TGTGCCAGCAGGGGACAGGGGGCGGCTGGGGCCAACGTCCTGACTTTC; cdr3_aa: CASRGQGAAGANVLTF
j_call: TRBJ2-3; cdr3_length: 15; clone_size: .; d_call: .; v_call: TRBV5-1; cdr3_nt: TGCGCCAGCAGCTTCGGAGGGGGCGACACAGATACGCAGTATTTT; cdr3_aa: CASSFGGGDTDTQYF
j_call: TRBJ2-7; cdr3_length: 13; clone_size: .; d_call: .; v_call: TRBV30; cdr3_nt: TGTGCCCAAGGCCGGCAGGGGCTTGACGAGCAGTACTTC; cdr3_aa: CAQGRQGLDEQYF
j_call: TRBJ2-2; cdr3_length: 16; clone_size: once; d_call: .; v_call: TRBV7-2; cdr3_nt: TGTGCCAGCAGTTCCGGGACTCCAATGAACACCGGGGAGCTGTTTTTT; cdr3_aa: CASSSGTPMNTGELFF
j_call: TRBJ2-7; cdr3_length: 12; clone_size: .; d_call: .; v_call: TRBV29-1; cdr3_nt: TGCAGCGTTGGGAGGTCCTCCTACGAGCAGTACTTC; cdr3_aa: CSVGRSSYEQYF
j_call: TRBJ2-4; cdr3_length: 17; clone_size: .; d_call: TRBD2; v_call: TRBV9; cdr3_nt: TGTGCCAGCAGCGCCCCTTCCCCCTTTGGGGGGGAAAACATTCAGTACTTC; cdr3_aa: CASSAPSPFGGENIQYF
j_call: TRBJ2-7; cdr3_length: 15; clone_size: .; d_call: TRBD1; v_call: TRBV5-1; cdr3_nt: TGCGCCAGCAGCTCGGAGACAGGGGTAGGCGGTGAGCAGTACTTC; cdr3_aa: CASSSETGVGGEQYF
j_call: TRBJ1-3; cdr3_length: 13; clone_size: .; d_call: TRBD1; v_call: TRBV6-1; cdr3_nt: TGTGCCAGCAGGGGGACAGTTGGAAACACCATATATTTT; cdr3_aa: CASRGTVGNTIYF
j_call: TRBJ1-2; cdr3_length: 15; clone_size: .; d_call: .; v_call: TRBV7-2; cdr3_nt: TGTGCCAGCAGCTTCCCGGGGTTCTTCGACTATGGCTACACCTTC; cdr3_aa: CASSFPGFFDYGYTF
j_call: TRBJ1-3; cdr3_length: 16; clone_size: .; d_call: TRBD1; v_call: TRBV7-8; cdr3_nt: TGTGCCAGCAGCTTTAGTACCGGGACAGGTCGAAACACCATATATTTT; cdr3_aa: CASSFSTGTGRNTIYF
j_call: TRBJ2-5; cdr3_length: 20; clone_size: .; d_call: TRBD1; v_call: TRBV18; cdr3_nt: TGTGCCAGCTCACCATCGGCGGGGACAGGGGCGACTGAATCCCAAGAGACCCAGTACTTC; cdr3_aa: CASSPSAGTGATESQETQYF
j_call: TRBJ2-7; cdr3_length: 14; clone_size: .; d_call: .; v_call: TRBV10-3; cdr3_nt: TGTGCCATCACTAAAACAACAGGGATGGGCGAGCAGTACTTC; cdr3_aa: CAITKTTGMGEQYF
j_call: TRBJ1-2; cdr3_length: 16; clone_size: .; d_call: TRBD1; v_call: TRBV15; cdr3_nt: TGTGCCACCAGCAGAAACCGGGACAGTGAGCACTATGGCTACACCTTC; cdr3_aa: CATSRNRDSEHYGYTF